This record concerns one T cell receptor beta chain sequence. Donor samples were obtained from healthy Caucasian individuals from Russia, aged roughly 6 to 90. Isolation yielded PBMCs, at least 6 million per sample, in every case. Next came a second PCR, run for about 7 to 12 cycles, which used a sample-barcoded 5' primer along with a J-beta primer mix. TCRdb reanalysed the 5' RACE reads using MiXCR and keeps one entry per CDR3 protein. The table lists almost 1 million distinct CDR3 sequences, about 51% of them singletons. The sample originates from a study of blood T cells in healthy people across ages. The CDR3 extends over 14 amino acids. Trimming stripped 0 bases from V and 4 bases from J, with 10 bases between. CDR1 LGHNA and CDR2 YSLEER come from the germline V gene.

This chain uses TRBV4-3 with TRBJ2-7; D might be TRBD1 or TRBD2, each matching 5 bases. Sequencing was done on a sample of blood. This clonotype was obtained from a woman aged 55-69 years in good health. The chain's CDR3 is CASSQDGEGYEQYF. The CDR3 nucleotides read TGCGCCAGCAGCCAAGATGGCGAGGGGTACGAGCAGTACTTC.